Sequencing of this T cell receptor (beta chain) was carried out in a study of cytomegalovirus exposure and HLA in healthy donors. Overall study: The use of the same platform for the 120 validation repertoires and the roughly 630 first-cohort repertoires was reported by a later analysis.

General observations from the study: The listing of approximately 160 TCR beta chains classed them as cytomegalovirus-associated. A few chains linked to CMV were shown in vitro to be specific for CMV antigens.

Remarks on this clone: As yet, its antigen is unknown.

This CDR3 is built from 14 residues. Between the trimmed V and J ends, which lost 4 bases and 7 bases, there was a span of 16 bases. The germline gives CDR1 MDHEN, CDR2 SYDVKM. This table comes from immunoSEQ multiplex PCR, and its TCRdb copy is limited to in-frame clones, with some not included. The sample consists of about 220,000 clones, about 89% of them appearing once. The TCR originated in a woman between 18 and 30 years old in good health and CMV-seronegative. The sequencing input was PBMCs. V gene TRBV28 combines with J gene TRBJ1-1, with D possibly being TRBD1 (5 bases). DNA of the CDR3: TGTGCCAGCAGTTCCCCACCGGGGGAGAGTGAAGCTTTCTTT. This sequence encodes CASSSPPGESEAFF.